The 15 T cell receptor beta chains given below trace back to one sample, sequenced in a study of cytomegalovirus exposure and HLA in healthy donors. The PCR contained 60 Vbeta and 13 Jbeta primers. Sequenced by immunoSEQ multiplex PCR; TCRdb stores in-frame clones only, minus some. Found here are more than 150,000 clones, about 80% of them singletons; the top ten hold about 1.9%. Sequencing was performed on PBMCs. Source of these receptors: a woman in her late teens or twenties in good health and CMV-seropositive.

CDR3 DNA: TGCGCCAGCAGTGAGTCGGCGGGGGGTGACAATGAGCAGTTCTTC. Amino acids: CASSESAGGDNEQFF. The genes are TRBV10-1 and TRBJ2-1; 8 bases line up with TRBD2. The CDR3 is 15 amino acids. The V segment lost 0 bases and the J segment 5 bases; nucleotides outside the gene matches: 3. CDR1 is WNHNN, CDR2 SYGVQD, per germline (reference sequence).

The rearrangement uses TRBV6-1 and TRBJ2-5; maybe TRBD1 (6 bases). Trimming removed 4 bases from V and 2 bases from J, with 14 bases in between. Germline CDR1 reads MNHNS; CDR2 reads SASEGT. This CDR3 has 15 amino acids. For the CDR3, the DNA is TGTGCCAGCAGTGTTGGTTCGGGACATCAAGAGACCCAGTACTTC. It yields the protein CASSVGSGHQETQYF.

Worth noting for this clone: Other DNA sequences in the same sample also yield this CDR3. The chain links TRBV27 to TRBJ2-7, with a tentative D call TRBD2 (6 bases). This CDR3 is built from 14 residues. V shed 2 bases and J shed 0 bases, with 8 bases lying between them. The germline CDR1 and CDR2 sequences are MNHEY and SMNVEV (reference sequence). In DNA, the CDR3 is TGTGCCAGCAGTTTAGGGGGGTCCTCCTACGAGCAGTACGTC. It translates to CASSLGGSSYEQYV.

The J gene is TRBJ1-6, the V gene TRBV5-6; D might be TRBD1 (5 bases). The CDR3 has 14 residues. Germline CDR1 is SGHDT and CDR2 is YYEEEE. V shed 1 base and J shed 5 bases, with 7 bases lying between them. The CDR3 region has the DNA TGTGCCAGCAGCTTGTGGGGCAATAATTCACCCCTCCACTTT. Its protein product is CASSLWGNNSPLHF.

The V call is TRBV11-3, the J call TRBJ1-1, with 7 positions matching TRBD1. Germline CDR1 reads SGHNT; CDR2 reads YENEEA. The CDR3 is 13 amino acids. The trim removed 6 bases at V and 1 base at J, leaving 2 bases unmatched. CDR3 region: CASSRQGNTEAFF. The CDR3 DNA follows: TGTGCCAGCAGTCGACAGGGGAACACTGAAGCTTTCTTT. The variable domain in full, completed from reference TRBV11-3 and TRBJ1-1, reads EAGVVQSPRYKIIEKKQPVAFWCNPISGHNTLYWYLQNLGQGPELLIRYENEEAVDDSQLPKDRFSAERLKGVDSTLKIQPAELGDSAVYLCASSRQGNTEAFFGQGTRLTVV.

The chain combines TRBV9 with TRBJ2-3, with 9 nucleotides matching TRBD2. V lost 3 bases and J lost 5; bases outside the gene matches: 13. The CDR3 extends over 17 amino acids. Germline V gene sequence: CDR1 SGDLS, CDR2 YYNGEE. The CDR3 sequence is CASSGGVVAGAVDTQYF. The CDR3 DNA follows: TGTGCCAGCAGCGGGGGGGTAGTAGCGGGGGCGGTAGATACGCAGTATTTT.

V is TRBV6-5 and J is TRBJ2-3, with 11 positions matching TRBD2. The CDR3 totals 15 residues. From germline, CDR1 is MNHEY and CDR2 SVGAGI. J gave up 2 bases and V 3 bases, and 1 base lay outside the gene matches. In DNA form, the CDR3 reads TGTGCCAGCAGTTATAGCGGGGGGGCCACAGATACGCAGTATTTT. This gives the protein CASSYSGGATDTQYF.

This sequence joins TRBV5-1 and TRBJ1-2; 12 bases fit TRBD1. V was clipped by 4 bases and J by 8 bases; unmatched bases: 6. The CDR3 has 14 amino acids. Germline V lookup: CDR1 SGHRS, CDR2 YFSETQ. The CDR3 DNA reads as TGCGCCAGCAGCCAGGGACAGGGGGCAGGGGGCTACACCTTC. It specifies CASSQGQGAGGYTF.

The genes are TRBV10-2 and TRBJ2-7; 7 nucleotides align to TRBD2. This CDR3 has 12 residues. V was clipped by 10 bases and J by 0 bases; unmatched bases: 3. Germline lookup yields CDR1 WSHSY and CDR2 SAAADI. In DNA, the CDR3 is TGCGCCACCCGGACTAGCTCCTACGAGCAGTACTTC. It encodes CATRTSSYEQYF.

In its sample, this clone was seen once. The chain combines TRBV19 with TRBJ1-6, with TRBD1 matching 8 bases. J was trimmed by 7 bases and V by 2 bases; bases with no gene match: 7. The V gene's germline CDR1 is LNHDA and CDR2 SQIVND (reference sequence). The CDR3 is 16 residues long. Here the CDR3 DNA reads TGTGCCAGTAGTATATCCGGGGACAGGTGGAATTCACCCCTCCACTTT. Residues: CASSISGDRWNSPLHF.

This rearrangement joins TRBV6-6 to TRBJ1-4, with 7 bases aligning to TRBD1. This CDR3 has 15 residues. Germline CDR1 and CDR2: MNHNY and SVGAGI (reference sequence). J was trimmed by 6 bases and V by 2 bases; bases with no gene match: 6. CDR3 in DNA: TGTGCCAGCAGTTACGTCAGGGGGAAGGATGAAAAACTGTTTTTT. Translating it yields CASSYVRGKDEKLFF.

This clone was counted a single time. The chain couples TRBV6-6 to TRBJ1-2; 8 bases align to TRBD1. The CDR3 is 15 amino acids. V lost 6 bases and J lost 7; bases outside the gene matches: 13. The germline gives CDR1 MNHNY, CDR2 SVGAGI (reference sequence). Here the CDR3 reads CASRTARDRLAGYTF. CDR3 bases: TGTGCCAGCAGAACGGCCCGGGACAGGTTGGCTGGCTACACCTTC.

CDR3 protein: CASSPRTGRNTEAFF. The CDR3 nucleotides read TGCGCCAGCAGCCCCCGGACAGGGAGGAACACTGAAGCTTTCTTT. The rearrangement uses TRBV5-1 and TRBJ1-1; 8 bases fit TRBD1. The CDR3 sequence is 15 residues long. The V gene end was trimmed by 4 bases and the J gene end by 1 base; junction bases not matched to a gene: 6. Germline V gives CDR1 SGHRS, CDR2 YFSETQ.

The CDR3 sequence is CASSQDLSGNPYEQYF. The CDR3 nucleotides are TGTGCCAGCAGCCAAGATTTGTCAGGGAATCCATACGAGCAGTACTTC. The V call is TRBV4-2, the J call TRBJ2-7; tentatively, D is TRBD1 (5 bases). V was pared by 0 bases and J by 4 bases, with 16 bases between. This CDR3 comprises 16 residues. Germline lookup yields CDR1 LGHNA and CDR2 YNFKEQ.

The rearrangement joins TRBV30 to TRBJ2-1; TRBD1 agrees at 7 bases. The trim removed 7 bases at V and 12 bases at J, leaving 15 bases unmatched. The CDR3 covers 13 residues. The germline gives CDR1 GTSNPN, CDR2 SVGIG (reference sequence). CDR3 amino acids: CAFNLDRPVGQFF. The CDR3 DNA follows: TGTGCCTTCAACCTGGACAGGCCCGTGGGGCAGTTCTTC.